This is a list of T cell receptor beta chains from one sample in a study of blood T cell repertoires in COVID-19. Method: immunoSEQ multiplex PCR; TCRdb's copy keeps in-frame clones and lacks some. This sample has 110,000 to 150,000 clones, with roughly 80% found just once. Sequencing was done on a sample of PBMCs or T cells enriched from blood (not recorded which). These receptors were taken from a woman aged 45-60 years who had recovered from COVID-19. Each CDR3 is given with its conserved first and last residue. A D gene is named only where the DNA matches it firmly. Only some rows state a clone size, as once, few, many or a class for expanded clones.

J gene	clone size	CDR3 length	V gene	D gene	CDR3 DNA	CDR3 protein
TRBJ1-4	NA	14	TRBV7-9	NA	TGTGCCAGCAGCTTAGCTACATACAGTGAAAAACTGTTTTTT	CASSLATYSEKLFF
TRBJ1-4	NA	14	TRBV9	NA	TGTGCCAGCAGCGCCTACAGGGATAATGAAAAACTGTTTTTT	CASSAYRDNEKLFF
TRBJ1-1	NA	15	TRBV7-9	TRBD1	TGTGCCAGCAGCGAACAGGGGGGAATAGGCACTGAAGCTTTCTTT	CASSEQGGIGTEAFF
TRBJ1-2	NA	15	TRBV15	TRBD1	TGTGCCACCAGCATCGACAGGGGGCAGAACTATGGCTACACCTTC	CATSIDRGQNYGYTF
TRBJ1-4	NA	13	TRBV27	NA	TGTGCCAGCAGGCTTCTCGGCGGTGAAAAACTGTTTTTT	CASRLLGGEKLFF
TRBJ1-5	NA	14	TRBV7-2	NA	TGTGCCAGCAGTAGGGCGGGGGGCAATCAGCCCCAGCATTTT	CASSRAGGNQPQHF
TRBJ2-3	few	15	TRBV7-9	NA	TGTGCCAGCAGCTCCCTAGCGCTAAGCACAGATACGCAGTATTTT	CASSSLALSTDTQYF
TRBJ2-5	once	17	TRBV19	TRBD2	TGTGCCAGTAGTCCGGCTAGCGGAGGGATAAATCAAGAGACCCAGTACTTC	CASSPASGGINQETQYF
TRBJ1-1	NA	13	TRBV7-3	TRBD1	TGTGCCAGCAGCCGGGACAGGGAGGCTGAAGCTTTCTTT	CASSRDREAEAFF
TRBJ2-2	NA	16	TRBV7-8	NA	TGTGCCAGCAGGCCGTGGGCGGGCAGCAGGGGCGGGGAGCTGTTTTTT	CASRPWAGSRGGELFF
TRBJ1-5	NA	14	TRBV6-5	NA	TGTGCCAGCCCGGGGGGTGGTAGCAATCAGCCCCAGCATTTT	CASPGGGSNQPQHF